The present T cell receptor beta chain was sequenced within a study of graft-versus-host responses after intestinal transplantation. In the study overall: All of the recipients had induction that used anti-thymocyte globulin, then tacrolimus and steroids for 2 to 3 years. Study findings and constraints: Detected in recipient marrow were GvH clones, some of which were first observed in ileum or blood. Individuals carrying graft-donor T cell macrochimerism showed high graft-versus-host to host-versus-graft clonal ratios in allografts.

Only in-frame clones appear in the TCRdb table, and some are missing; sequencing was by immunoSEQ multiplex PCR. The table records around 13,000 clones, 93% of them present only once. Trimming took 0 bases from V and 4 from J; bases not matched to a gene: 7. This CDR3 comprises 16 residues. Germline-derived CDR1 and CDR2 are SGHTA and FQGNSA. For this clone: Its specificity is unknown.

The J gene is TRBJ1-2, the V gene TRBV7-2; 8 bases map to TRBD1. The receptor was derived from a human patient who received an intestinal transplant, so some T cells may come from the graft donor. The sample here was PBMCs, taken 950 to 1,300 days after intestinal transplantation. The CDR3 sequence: CASSLAGGQGFYGYTF. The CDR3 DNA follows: TGTGCCAGCAGCTTAGCGGGCGGACAGGGCTTCTATGGCTACACCTTC.